This TCR beta chain comes out of a study of spatial heterogeneity in lung cancer (dated 2019 in TCRdb). At the level of the whole study: Beta-chain transcripts were consistently detected in greater numbers than alpha-chain transcripts, which likely reflects a higher abundance of beta-chain transcripts. TCR repertoire features were related to nonsynonymous mutation counts determined by whole-exome sequencing of tumor tissue. In the raw uncorrected reads, each unique combination of TCR and UMI appeared more than ten times on average. TCR alpha and beta repertoires were quantitatively compared across multiple tumor regions, matched nontumor lung and blood in non-small cell lung cancer. At surgery, both alpha and beta chains were TCR-sequenced in fewer than 250 tumor regions, over 61 matched nontumor lung samples and just over 55 PBMC samples. General study outcomes and caveats: Additional single-cell paired TCR alpha and beta sequencing was considered necessary to confirm, at a functional level, the hypothesis that regional TCRs recognize regional mutations.

This clonotype is medium-sized (0.01 to 0.1%) in its sample. The specificity of this receptor is unknown. No quality values exist for individual bases; no much larger clone is one base distant. The CDR3 spans 17 residues, from the cysteine through the phenylalanine. The read is trimmed to its CDR3 DNA, 51 bases read in frame from base 1. The germline V gene (reference sequence) gives CDR1 as MNHEY and CDR2 as SMNVEV. V and J are trimmed by 2 bases and 3 bases, and the gene matches miss 6 bases of the junction. The intended sense of this specimen's time point label: sample taken at primary tumor resection. TCR sequencing used whole RNA extracted from tumor and nontumor lung tissue, or from cryopreserved PBMC samples, without cell sorting. The donors were fewer than 90 patients from the lung TRACERx cohort who had early-stage, untreated non-small cell lung cancer. Only patients for whom sufficient RNA was available from at least two tumor regions were selected for TCR sequencing. A lung pathologist reviewed the tumor and adjacent nontumor lung specimens before the specimens were selected.

Library prep was done by 5' RACE. The sequencer listed for this sample is NextSeq 500. The TCR library protocol attached a unique molecular identifier to each TCR cDNA molecule to allow correction of PCR and sequencing errors. In the paper's pipeline: Decombinator tools were used for TCR identification, UMI-based error correction and CDR3 extraction. Expanded TCRs were defined as those above a frequency of 2 per 1,000, corresponding to the top 1% of the tumor frequency distribution. Rényi diversity was computed with the R vegan package after subsampling each repertoire 100 times to 5,000 TCRs. CDR3 similarity networks were built from amino acid triplet string-kernel similarity, connecting CDR3s with pairwise similarity above 0.82. The public sequencing data were trimmed at Q25 with fastp and processed into clonotypes with MiXCR by TCRdb, which kept only in-frame beta chains. Duplicate CDR3 protein sequences are folded into a single record with the most common DNA and genes. Here the V and J calls rest on TCRdb's processing, not on the authors' analysis. For this sample the table gives about 10,000 distinct CDR3 sequences, of which around 3.7% were detected only once. About 7.6% of the sample is taken by the ten largest.

The material sequenced was normal lung tissue next to the tumor, taken at surgery. The V and J segments used are TRBV27 and TRBJ2-1, with 11 middle bases fitting TRBD2. This TCR came from a male donor with early-stage non-small cell lung cancer. The DNA sequence is TGTGCCAGCAGTTTAGTGGTAGCGGGAGGGCGCTACAATGAGCAGTTCTTC. Its coded protein is CASSLVVAGGRYNEQFF.